These 18 T cell receptor beta chains share one sample of origin, sequenced in a study of T cells in Graves' hyperthyroidism and ophthalmopathy. Amplified TCR beta CDR3 regions came from RNA transcripts. The HTBI primer set was used in a first-round RT-PCR of the TCR CDR3. Via MiXCR, TCRdb re-called the multiplex PCR reads, giving one row per CDR3 protein. The repertoire holds some 550,000 distinct CDR3 sequences, with less than 25% as singletons. The sequencing input was blood. These receptors all stem from a man aged 18 to 35 with Graves' hyperthyroidism.

A few counts support this clonotype. The V gene is TRBV2, the J gene TRBJ1-6, with 7 positions matching TRBD1. Germline V gene data show CDR1 as SNHLY and CDR2 as FYNNEI. V shed 6 bases and J 6 bases; nucleotides not matched to a gene: 2. The CDR3 runs 13 residues. The CDR3 region has the DNA TGTGCCAGCAGAGGGACAGCTAATTCACCCCTCCACTTT. Its translation: CASRGTANSPLHF.

Remarks on this clonotype: This clone may be a read error of a much larger clone one base away. The rearrangement uses TRBV29-1 and TRBJ2-7, with TRBD1 matching over 9 bases. The CDR3 extends over 13 amino acids. Germline trimming cut 4 bases from V and 3 bases from J; bases unmatched to any gene: 4. CDR1 is SQVTM and CDR2 is ANQGSEA in the germline V gene. The CDR3 DNA sequence: TGCAGCGTTGCCCCGGGACAGGGCTACGAGCAGTACTTC. Protein product: CSVAPGQGYEQYF.

This clonotype was found many times. This chain joins TRBV6-5 and TRBJ2-2, with TRBD1 as a possible D gene (6 bases). The V end lost 2 bases, the J end lost 1 base, and 8 bases lay between the germline ends. Germline CDR1 MNHEY, CDR2 SVGAGI. The CDR3 consists of 15 residues. The CDR3: CASSYQGLNTGELFF. In DNA form, the CDR3 reads TGTGCCAGCAGTTACCAGGGGCTGAACACCGGGGAGCTGTTTTTT.

This clonotype was detected many times. J is TRBJ2-2 and V is TRBV6-5; 10 bases match TRBD2. The CDR3 has 17 residues. Trimming cost V 0 bases and J 5 bases; bases outside gene matches: 6. Germline CDR1 is MNHEY and CDR2 is SVGAGI. CDR3 protein: CASSYSSSGGGTGELFF. CDR3 bases: TGTGCCAGCAGTTACTCGAGCAGCGGGGGGGGAACCGGGGAGCTGTTTTTT.

This clonotype showed up just a few times. The rearrangement uses TRBV12-3 or TRBV12-4 and TRBJ2-7; TRBD1 is a possible D gene (6 bases). The CDR3 consists of 15 residues. V lost 2 bases and J lost 0, with 11 bases in between. The CDR3 sequence: CASSLHTGSSYEQYF. The CDR3 DNA sequence: TGTGCCAGCAGTTTACACACAGGGAGCTCCTACGAGCAGTACTTC.

This clonotype was seen only once. V usage is TRBV30 and J usage is TRBJ1-2, with 8 nucleotides matching TRBD1. Looked up from germline, CDR1 is GTSNPN and CDR2 is SVGIG (reference sequence). This CDR3 has 13 residues. The V gene end was trimmed by 4 bases and the J gene end by 7 bases; junction bases not matched to a gene: 8. The CDR3 region is CAWKKTGVSGYTF. CDR3 in DNA: TGTGCCTGGAAGAAGACAGGGGTCTCTGGCTACACCTTC. Full variable domain (missing parts from reference TRBV30 and TRBJ1-2): SQTIHQWPATLVQPVGSPLSLECTVEGTSNPNLYWYRQAAGRGLQLLFYSVGIGQISSEVPQNLSASRPQDRQFILSSKKLLLSDSGFYLCAWKKTGVSGYTFGSGTRLTVV.

The V gene is TRBV29-1, the J gene TRBJ2-7; no definite D call. CDR1 SQVTM and CDR2 ANQGSEA come from the germline V gene. The length of the CDR3 is 14 residues. Trimming left V 0 bases short and J 0 bases short, with 9 bases between. The CDR3 loop reads CSVEESHFSYEQYF. In DNA, the CDR3 is TGCAGCGTTGAAGAGAGCCACTTCTCCTACGAGCAGTACTTC.

A note on this clonotype: The CDR3 does not end in the conserved phenylalanine or tryptophan, so this is likely a read error. CDR3 amino acids: CSATDRDTEAFY. Written as DNA, the CDR3 is TGCAGTGCTACTGACAGGGACACTGAAGCTTTCTAT. The V call is TRBV20-1, the J call TRBJ1-1; 7 nucleotides line up with TRBD1. Germline loops: CDR1 DFQATT, CDR2 SNEGSKA (reference sequence). This CDR3 is 12 amino acids long. V lost 4 bases, J lost 3 bases, and 2 bases stayed unmatched.

This clonotype was seen many times. The chain recombines TRBV2 with TRBJ1-5; 8 positions agree with TRBD1. Germline V gene sequence: CDR1 SNHLY, CDR2 FYNNEI. The CDR3 has 11 amino acids. V dropped 3 bases and J dropped 13; count of bases not matched to a gene: 2. This CDR3 is CASSDRGPQHF. CDR3 DNA: TGTGCCAGCAGTGACAGGGGGCCTCAGCATTTT. Together with reference TRBV2 and TRBJ1-5, the CDR3 gives the full variable domain: EPEVTQTPSHQVTQMGQEVILRCVPISNHLYFYWYRQILGQKVEFLVSFYNNEISEKSEIFDDQFSVERPDGSNFTLKIRSTKLEDSAMYFCASSDRGPQHFGDGTRLSIL.

Many counts were recorded for this clonotype. J is TRBJ1-2 and V is TRBV5-1; the D is unclear. Germline CDR1 and CDR2: SGHRS and YFSETQ. The V gene lost 0 bases and the J gene lost 2 bases, with 5 bases spanning the gap. The CDR3 is made up of 13 amino acids. The CDR3 loop is CASSLGGNYGYTF. CDR3 DNA: TGCGCCAGCAGCTTGGGCGGGAACTATGGCTACACCTTC.

Many counts were recorded for this clonotype. The chain recombines TRBV5-1 with TRBJ2-2, with D uncertain. The CDR3 covers 14 residues. Between the trimmed V and J ends, which lost 1 base and 7 bases, there was a span of 11 bases. From germline, CDR1 is SGHRS and CDR2 YFSETQ. The CDR3 sequence: CASSLFEADGELFF. The CDR3 bases are TGCGCCAGCAGCTTGTTCGAGGCGGACGGGGAGCTGTTTTTT.

The table lists this clonotype with a few counts. J is TRBJ2-2 and V is TRBV5-1; tentative D call: TRBD1 (6 bases). In germline, CDR1 is SGHRS, CDR2 YFSETQ. Trimming stripped 4 bases from V and 1 base from J, with 11 bases between. The CDR3 loop spans 15 amino acids. The CDR3 DNA reads as TGCGCCAGCAGCGTGCTACAGGGGAACACCGGGGAGCTGTTTTTT. Protein product: CASSVLQGNTGELFF.

There are a few counts of this clonotype. This chain connects TRBV5-6 to TRBJ2-7; D not certain. CDR1 and CDR2 (germline): SGHDT, YYEEEE. V was pared by 0 bases and J by 2 bases, with 6 bases between. The CDR3 length is 13 residues. CDR3 region: CASSLDIAYEQYF. DNA of the CDR3: TGTGCCAGCAGCTTGGACATCGCCTACGAGCAGTACTTC.

This clonotype appeared many times. CDR3 in DNA: TGTGCCAGCAGCTTTTGGGGGTCCTACGAGCAGTACTTC. It translates to CASSFWGSYEQYF. The rearrangement uses TRBV7-2 and TRBJ2-7; either TRBD1 or TRBD2 may fit D (5 bases each). The CDR3 covers 13 residues. The V end was cut by 3 bases, the J end by 1 base, with 7 bases between. Germline CDR1 and CDR2: SGHTA and FQGNSA.

This rearrangement joins TRBV12-3 or TRBV12-4 to TRBJ2-5; D unclear. V lost 5 bases, J lost 4 bases, and 11 bases lay in between. The CDR3 sequence is 13 residues long. CDR3 protein: CASSRTAAETQYF. The CDR3 DNA sequence: TGTGCCAGCAGTAGGACGGCGGCAGAGACCCAGTACTTC.

On this clonotype: This may stem from a read error, because a much larger clone lies one nucleotide away. Here the CDR3 omits its conserved ending phenylalanine or tryptophan, so a read error is the likely source. The rearrangement links TRBV2 to TRBJ2-7; D could derive from TRBD1 or TRBD2 (5 bases each). The germline CDR1 and CDR2 sequences are SNHLY and FYNNEI. V was shortened by 5 bases and J by 6 bases, with 14 bases between the two germline ends. The CDR3 has 13 amino acids. CDR3 nucleotides: TGTGCCAGCAGTCGACGGGCTGGGGGCGAGCAGTACTAC. Translating it yields CASSRRAGGEQYY.

The table lists this clonotype with many counts. This chain connects TRBV11-3 to TRBJ2-5; either TRBD1 or TRBD2 may supply D (5 bases each). Trimming left V 1 base short and J 10 bases short, with 16 bases between. This CDR3 is built from 14 residues. In germline, CDR1 is SGHNT, CDR2 YENEEA. The CDR3 DNA sequence: TGTGCCAGCAGCTTAGTTGGGACCGTTGGAGTCCAGTACTTC. Amino acids: CASSLVGTVGVQYF.

The sample holds many counts of this clonotype. This chain links TRBV19 with TRBJ2-5; 9 nucleotides match TRBD2. After removal of 4 bases from V and 3 bases from J, the junction contained 3 bases not matched to a gene. In germline, CDR1 is LNHDA, CDR2 SQIVND (reference sequence). The CDR3 is 14 amino acids. The CDR3 coding sequence is TGTGCCAGTAGTAGAATAGCGGGGGAAGAGACCCAGTACTTC. Amino acid sequence: CASSRIAGEETQYF.